A single sample gave rise to the 7 T cell receptor beta chains below, sequenced in a study of beta chain features in type 1 diabetes. The authors reverse transcribed all of the isolated RNA, so sequencing captured expressed TCRB transcripts. The repertoire was sequenced with immunoSEQ multiplex PCR; TCRdb's copy has only in-frame clones and lacks some. The sample yields about 220,000 clones, roughly 11% seen once. Sequenced sample: central memory CD4+ T cells from blood. Receptor source: a man younger than 35 in good health.

This clone was seen many times. The rearrangement links TRBV11-2 to TRBJ2-7; tentative D call: TRBD2 (6 bases). CDR1 SGHAT and CDR2 FQNNGV come from the germline V gene. Between the trimmed V and J ends, which lost 5 bases and 1 base, there was a span of 18 bases. This CDR3 has 16 amino acids. CDR3 sequence (DNA): TGTGCCAGCAGCCCCTTTGGAGGGAGCGCTTCCTACGAGCAGTACTTC. Residues: CASSPFGGSASYEQYF.

This clone has more than one count but fewer than ten. The V call is TRBV7-2, the J call TRBJ2-1; D might be TRBD1 or TRBD2, each matching 5 bases. The germline V and J ends were trimmed by 5 bases and 4 bases, with 9 bases remaining between them. The CDR3 covers 13 residues. In germline, CDR1 is SGHTA, CDR2 FQGNSA. The CDR3, as DNA: TGTGCCAGCAGCGGGACGGGTTACAATGAGCAGTTCTTC. It specifies CASSGTGYNEQFF.

This clone was found many times. The chain carries TRBV6-1 and TRBJ1-3; D may be TRBD1 (5 bases). Germline V CDR1 and CDR2: MNHNS, SASEGT. V was trimmed by 3 bases and J by 0 bases, leaving 15 bases between them. The CDR3 has 17 amino acids. The CDR3 protein is CASSERPGLSSGNTIYF. The CDR3 region has the DNA TGTGCCAGCAGTGAGCGGCCGGGACTGAGCTCTGGAAACACCATATATTTT.

The chain joins TRBV2 to TRBJ2-3; D may be TRBD1 (5 bases). V was pared by 4 bases and J by 2 bases, with 10 bases between. This CDR3 spans 14 amino acids. Germline V CDR1 and CDR2: SNHLY, FYNNEI. CDR3 DNA sequence: TGTGCCAGCAGTGTCGACAGTTTCACAGATACGCAGTATTTT. Encoded protein: CASSVDSFTDTQYF.

This clone has more than one count but fewer than ten. The rearrangement uses TRBV29-1 and TRBJ2-1; the D is unclear. With 4 bases removed from V and 10 bases from J, the gap between germline ends came to 5 bases. This CDR3 comprises 9 residues. The germline gives CDR1 SQVTM, CDR2 ANQGSEA. CDR3 amino acids: CSVGREQFF. The CDR3 DNA follows: TGCAGCGTTGGCCGGGAGCAGTTCTTC.

The chain joins TRBV15 to TRBJ1-4; unclear D gene. Germline CDR1 LNHNV, CDR2 YYDKDF (reference sequence). V lost 2 bases and J lost 4, with 11 bases in between. The CDR3 consists of 15 residues. In nucleotides, the CDR3 is TGTGCCACCAGCAGATCCGGACGGTTTAATGAAAAACTGTTTTTT. Its protein product is CATSRSGRFNEKLFF.

This clone was seen a handful of times. The rearrangement joins TRBV5-6 to TRBJ2-1, with 9 bases fitting TRBD2. The CDR3 consists of 14 residues. Trimming removed 3 bases from V and 11 bases from J; junction bases left unmatched: 9. Looked up from germline, CDR1 is SGHDT and CDR2 is YYEEEE. The CDR3 DNA follows: TGTGCCAGCAGCTCTCAGACTAGCGGTGGGAAGCAGTTCTTC. Translated: CASSSQTSGGKQFF.